This T cell receptor beta chain came from a study of CD8 T cells in ankylosing spondylitis. General observations from the study: Peripheral blood held disease-linked clones only at relatively low frequency, and these were CD8+. Earlier work had already found some motif variants in reactive arthritis synovial fluid and blood.

There are many counts of this clonotype. Antigen: not known. Germline CDR1 is SGDLS and CDR2 is YYNGEE. This CDR3 has 15 residues. Trimming removed 0 bases at V and 6 bases at J, with 13 bases between. Making the TCR beta libraries involved quantitative 5'-RACE with molecular barcodes. In TCRdb, the 5' RACE reads were re-called with MiXCR into one record per CDR3 protein. The table lists tens of thousands of distinct CDR3 sequences, 4% of them singletons, with 4% to 4.5% in the top ten. The chain links TRBV9 to TRBJ2-1, with D perhaps matching TRBD2 (6 bases). The material sequenced was blood, either unsorted or a sorted T cell fraction (not recorded which). The TCR was taken from a female donor with ankylosing spondylitis or in good health (not recorded which). The CDR3 is CASSVGLVVSNEQFF. The CDR3 nucleotides are TGTGCCAGCAGCGTAGGACTAGTGGTCTCCAATGAGCAGTTCTTC.